This T cell receptor beta chain was retrieved from a study of siplizumab effects on memory and regulatory T cells. Profiling relied on immunoSEQ multiplex PCR, and the TCRdb table lists in-frame clones only, not all of them. Counted here are fewer than 130,000 clones, roughly 92% occurring once; the ten biggest clones make up approximately 1.2%. Trimming removed 1 base from V and 2 bases from J; junction bases left unmatched: 7. Looked up from germline, CDR1 is KGHSH and CDR2 is LQKENI. The CDR3 extends over 17 amino acids. Whole-study results and caveats: A minor fraction of alloreactive clones, and no more, mapped to unstimulated subsets. Naive or memory phenotype assignment was not possible for roughly 80-95% of proliferating CD4+ or CD8+ clones. No functional test confirmed suppression by proliferating siplizumab-culture Tregs.

Worth noting for this clone: Its antigen is still unknown.

The chain joins TRBV18 to TRBJ2-2; 7 nucleotides agree with TRBD1. The sequence came from a human donor in good health. The sequencing input was CD4+ T cells sorted from blood. The CDR3 here is CASSPRSGQINTGELFF. The CDR3 coding sequence is TGTGCCAGCTCACCACGGTCGGGACAGATAAACACCGGGGAGCTGTTTTTT. The full variable domain, its missing parts supplied by reference TRBV18 and TRBJ2-2, is NAGVMQNPRHLVRRRGQEARLRCSPMKGHSHVYWYRQLPEEGLKFMVYLQKENIIDESGMPKERFSAEFPKEGPSILRIQQVVRGDSAAYFCASSPRSGQINTGELFFGEGSRLTVL.